A single sample gave rise to the 22 T cell receptor beta chains below, sequenced in a study of T cell responses to AZD1222 COVID-19 vaccine. TCRdb keeps only in-frame clones here, not all; method: immunoSEQ multiplex PCR. Here the sample spans some 150,000 clones, around 93% being singletons. The material sequenced was peripheral blood, taken 28 days after the second AZD1222 dose. The receptors originated from an adult who received the AZD1222 COVID-19 vaccine.

This chain connects TRBV29-1 to TRBJ2-3, with D hard to call. V lost 2 bases to trimming and J lost 2 bases, with 23 bases between them. The length of the CDR3 is 18 residues. Germline values: CDR1 SQVTM, CDR2 ANQGSEA. The CDR3 protein is CSVENLLTENVYTDTQYF. The CDR3 DNA reads as TGCAGCGTTGAAAATCTCCTCACGGAGAATGTTTACACAGATACGCAGTATTTT.

V and J are TRBV2 and TRBJ2-1; tentative D call: TRBD1 (5 bases). Germline V gives CDR1 SNHLY, CDR2 FYNNEI. Trimming pared 3 bases from V and 6 bases from J, leaving 12 bases between. The CDR3 contains 14 residues. CDR3 in DNA: TGTGCCAGCAGTGAGGACAATTTTCCCAATGAGCAGTTCTTC. Protein product: CASSEDNFPNEQFF.

V gene TRBV19 combines with J gene TRBJ1-1; 9 nucleotides match TRBD1. V dropped 6 bases and J dropped 1; count of bases not matched to a gene: 6. The germline CDR1 and CDR2 sequences are LNHDA and SQIVND (reference sequence). The CDR3 spans 15 residues. CDR3 in DNA: TGTGCCAGTAGGGGAGCGGGACAGGGGAACACTGAAGCTTTCTTT. It translates to CASRGAGQGNTEAFF.

This rearrangement joins TRBV25-1 to TRBJ2-2, with TRBD1 matching 7 bases. CDR1 is MGHDK and CDR2 is SYGVNS in the germline V gene. The junction had 13 bases not matched to a gene; V was cut back by 4 bases and J by 5 bases. CDR3 length: 17 amino acids. For the CDR3, the DNA is TGTGCCAGCAGTGTACGCACAGGGGTTGGAAGGACCGGGGAGCTGTTTTTT. Its translation: CASSVRTGVGRTGELFF.

A single count supports this clone. V is TRBV11-2 and J is TRBJ2-1, with TRBD2 identical over 9 bases. CDR1 and CDR2 from the germline V gene are SGHAT and FQNNGV. The ends lost 3 bases at V and 7 bases at J; junction bases unmatched: 7. CDR3 length equals 15 residues. CDR3 residues: CASSFLAGGSNEQFF. As DNA, the CDR3 is TGTGCCAGCAGCTTTCTCGCGGGAGGGAGTAATGAGCAGTTCTTC. Looking up the rest from reference TRBV11-2 and TRBJ2-1 gives the full variable domain: EAGVAQSPRYKIIEKRQSVAFWCNPISGHATLYWYQQILGQGPKLLIQFQNNGVVDDSQLPKDRFSAERLKGVDSTLKIQPAKLEDSAVYLCASSFLAGGSNEQFFGPGTRLTVL.

V is TRBV7-2 and J is TRBJ2-1; 12 bases line up with TRBD2. The CDR3 sequence is 15 residues long. Per the germline V gene, CDR1 is SGHTA and CDR2 is FQGNSA. Trimming cost V 4 bases and J 10 bases; bases outside gene matches: 8. DNA of the CDR3: TGTGCCAGCAGCTCGGGACTAGCGGGTTCAGGCGAGCAGTTCTTC. This codes for CASSSGLAGSGEQFF.

The chain recombines TRBV25-1 with TRBJ2-7; no definite D call. With 4 bases removed from V and 11 bases from J, the gap between germline ends came to 6 bases. This CDR3 comprises 9 residues. Germline CDR1 and CDR2: MGHDK and SYGVNS. In DNA form, the CDR3 reads TGTGCCAGCAGTGGGCCAAAGTACTTC. Translated: CASSGPKYF.

This sequence joins TRBV29-1 and TRBJ2-7; D gene ambiguous. The CDR3 consists of 11 residues. Trimming pared 0 bases from V and 7 bases from J, leaving 7 bases between. The germline gives CDR1 SQVTM, CDR2 ANQGSEA. In nucleotides, the CDR3 is TGCAGCGTTGAAGACGACCTAGAGCAGTACTTC. Its translation is CSVEDDLEQYF.

V and J are TRBV7-8 and TRBJ2-3; D ambiguous. The CDR3 runs to 15 residues. Germline CDR1 is SGHVS and CDR2 is FQNEAQ. V lost 2 bases, J lost 0 bases, and 9 bases lay in between. The CDR3 DNA follows: TGTGCCAGCAGCTTATATAGAAAGAGCACAGATACGCAGTATTTT. Encoded protein: CASSLYRKSTDTQYF.

DNA of the CDR3: TGTGCCAGCAGGTCTGCCGGGACTCTTTTTAATGAGCAGTTCTTC. Translation: CASRSAGTLFNEQFF. This chain connects TRBV28 to TRBJ2-1; a possible D gene is TRBD2 (6 bases). CDR3 length: 15 amino acids. Trimming stripped 6 bases from V and 7 bases from J, with 19 bases between. Germline loops: CDR1 MDHEN, CDR2 SYDVKM.

This chain links TRBV6-5 with TRBJ1-1, with D possibly matching TRBD1 (5 bases). Per the germline V gene, CDR1 is MNHEY and CDR2 is SVGAGI. Trimming removed 5 bases at V and 0 bases at J, with 13 bases between. This CDR3 is 15 amino acids long. Written as DNA, the CDR3 is TGTGCCAGCAGTCCCGGGACTGCCATGAACACTGAAGCTTTCTTT. Protein sequence: CASSPGTAMNTEAFF.

The chain has TRBV3-1 (or the pseudogene TRBV3-2) and TRBJ2-3, with D maybe TRBD1 (6 bases). Germline V gene data show CDR1 as LGHDT and CDR2 as YNNKEL (reference sequence). Between the trimmed V and J ends, which lost 4 bases and 0 bases, there was a span of 14 bases. This CDR3 contains 16 residues. This CDR3 is CASSRITGSSTDTQYF. CDR3 in DNA: TGTGCCAGCAGCCGGATCACAGGGTCTAGCACAGATACGCAGTATTTT.

This clone was detected once. The CDR3 loop is CSVEVGTEAFF. The CDR3 DNA reads TGCAGCGTTGAGGTAGGCACTGAAGCTTTCTTT. This sequence joins TRBV29-1 and TRBJ1-1; D call uncertain. The length of the CDR3 is 11 residues. Between the trimmed V and J ends, which lost 3 bases and 4 bases, there was a span of 6 bases. Germline-derived CDR1 and CDR2 are SQVTM and ANQGSEA.

The rearrangement uses TRBV13 and TRBJ2-1, with a possible D match to TRBD2 (5 bases). This CDR3 contains 15 residues. In germline, CDR1 is PRHDT, CDR2 FYEKMQ (reference sequence). Deletions cut 5 bases from V and 3 bases from J, with 14 bases between. For the CDR3, the DNA is TGTGCCAGCAGCCCAGGACTGTTCCTCTACAATGAGCAGTTCTTC. Protein: CASSPGLFLYNEQFF. Full variable domain (rest looked up from reference TRBV13 and TRBJ2-1): AAGVIQSPRHLIKEKRETATLKCYPIPRHDTVYWYQQGPGQDPQFLISFYEKMQSDKGSIPDRFSAQQFSDYHSELNMSSLELGDSALYFCASSPGLFLYNEQFFGPGTRLTVL.

The genes are TRBV19 and TRBJ1-5, with TRBD1 as a possible D gene (5 bases). Looked up from germline, CDR1 is LNHDA and CDR2 is SQIVND (reference sequence). V lost 3 bases and J lost 0, with 21 bases in between. The CDR3 is 19 amino acids. CDR3 coding DNA: TGTGCCAGTAGTATGGGTGCGGAGGGGCTGGGGTATAGCAATCAGCCCCAGCATTTT. Encoded protein: CASSMGAEGLGYSNQPQHF.

The V call is TRBV27, the J call TRBJ2-1, with no clear D. V was pared by 8 bases and J by 10 bases, with 15 bases between. CDR3 length: 12 residues. Germline V gene data show CDR1 as MNHEY and CDR2 as SMNVEV (reference sequence). This chain's CDR3 is CASGDLGREQFF. The CDR3 nucleotides read TGTGCCAGCGGGGATCTCGGAAGGGAGCAGTTCTTC.

A note on this clone: The sample carries other DNA sequences with the same CDR3. This sequence joins TRBV7-9 and TRBJ1-2; unclear D gene. Trimming stripped 5 bases from V and 4 bases from J, with 8 bases between. The CDR3 is made up of 12 amino acids. In germline, CDR1 is SEHNR, CDR2 FQNEAQ (reference sequence). In nucleotides, the CDR3 is TGTGCCAGCAGCCCTCCCGGCTATGGCTACACCTTC. It specifies CASSPPGYGYTF.

The V and J genes are TRBV7-6 and TRBJ1-1, with TRBD1 matching 9 bases. Trimming cost V 5 bases and J 0 bases; bases outside gene matches: 4. Per the germline V gene, CDR1 is SGHVS and CDR2 is FNYEAQ. CDR3 length: 15 residues. DNA of the CDR3: TGTGCCAGCAGCAGAGGGACAGGGATGAACACTGAAGCTTTCTTT. It translates to CASSRGTGMNTEAFF.

This rearrangement joins TRBV11-2 to TRBJ1-1; 7 bases are a match to TRBD1. With V trimmed by 4 bases and J by 4 bases, 12 bases remained unmatched. The CDR3 length is 16 residues. Germline assignment: CDR1 SGHAT and CDR2 FQNNGV. This chain's CDR3 is CASSSFQGGGGTEAFF. The DNA of the CDR3 is TGTGCCAGCAGCTCTTTTCAGGGGGGAGGGGGCACTGAAGCTTTCTTT.

The rearrangement joins TRBV29-1 to TRBJ1-1; TRBD1 might be the D (5 bases). Germline CDR1 reads SQVTM; CDR2 reads ANQGSEA. This CDR3 has 12 residues. V was clipped by 6 bases and J by 4 bases, with 12 bases between them. In DNA form, the CDR3 reads TGCAGCGTCGCAGGGTTTAGCACTGAAGCTTTCTTT. This translates into CSVAGFSTEAFF.

The rearrangement uses TRBV28 and TRBJ1-4; 7 bases match TRBD1. J gave up 3 bases and V 6 bases, and 7 bases lay outside the gene matches. In germline, CDR1 is MDHEN, CDR2 SYDVKM. The CDR3 totals 15 residues. This CDR3 is CASSGRGGPNEKLFF. The DNA of the CDR3 is TGTGCCAGCAGCGGTCGAGGGGGCCCTAATGAAAAACTGTTTTTT.

The chain employs TRBV19 and TRBJ1-4; D gene unclear. CDR3 length equals 16 residues. Germline V gene lookup returns CDR1 LNHDA and CDR2 SQIVND (reference sequence). The V end was cut by 1 base, the J end by 6 bases, with 15 bases between. The chain's CDR3 is CASSIGGLVGDEKLFF. In DNA form, the CDR3 reads TGTGCCAGTAGTATAGGTGGTCTCGTCGGGGATGAAAAACTGTTTTTT.